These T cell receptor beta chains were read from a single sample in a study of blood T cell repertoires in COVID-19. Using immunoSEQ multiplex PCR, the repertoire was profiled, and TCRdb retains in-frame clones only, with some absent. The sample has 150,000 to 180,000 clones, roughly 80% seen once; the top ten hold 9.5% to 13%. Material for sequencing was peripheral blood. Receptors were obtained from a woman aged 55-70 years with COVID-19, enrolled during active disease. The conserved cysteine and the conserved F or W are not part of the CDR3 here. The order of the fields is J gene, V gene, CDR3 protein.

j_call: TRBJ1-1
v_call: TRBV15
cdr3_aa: ATSKERGQFSQAF

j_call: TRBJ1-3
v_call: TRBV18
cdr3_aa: ASSPTKTGAGNTIY

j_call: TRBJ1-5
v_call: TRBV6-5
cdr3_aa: ASRLSNQPQH

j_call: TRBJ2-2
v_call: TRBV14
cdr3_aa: ASSQRASGRELF

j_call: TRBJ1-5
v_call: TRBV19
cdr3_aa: ASTPGHQGNQPQH

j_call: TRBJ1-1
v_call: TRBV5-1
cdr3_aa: ASSLFTLGDRGLPEAF

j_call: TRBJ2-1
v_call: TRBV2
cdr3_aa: ASNPQGLRSYNEQF

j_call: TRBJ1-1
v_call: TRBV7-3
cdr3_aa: ASSPRGIAGAADGTEAF

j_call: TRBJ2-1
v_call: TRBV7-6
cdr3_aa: ASSPSVSFNEQF

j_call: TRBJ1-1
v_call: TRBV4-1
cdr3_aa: ASSQGGTGNTEAF

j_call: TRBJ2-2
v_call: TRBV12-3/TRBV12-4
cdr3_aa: ASRQDTTGELF

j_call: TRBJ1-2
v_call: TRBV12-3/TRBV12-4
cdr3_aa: ASSSGETGGYT

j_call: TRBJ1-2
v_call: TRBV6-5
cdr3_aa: ASKDSWRAGYT

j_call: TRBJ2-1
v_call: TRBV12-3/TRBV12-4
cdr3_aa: ASSGTSGGQF

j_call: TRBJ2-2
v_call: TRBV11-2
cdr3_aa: ASSLTSGPGTGELF

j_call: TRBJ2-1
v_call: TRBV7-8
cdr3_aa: ASSPRTSGGIDNEQF

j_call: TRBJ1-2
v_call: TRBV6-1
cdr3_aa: ASSEGQRTGDSYGYT

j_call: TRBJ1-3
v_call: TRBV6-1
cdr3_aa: ASSDGVSGNTIY

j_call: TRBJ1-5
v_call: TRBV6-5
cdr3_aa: ASIPQGAFQPQH

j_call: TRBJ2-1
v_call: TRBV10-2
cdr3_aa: ASRRGLAGGPISYNEQF

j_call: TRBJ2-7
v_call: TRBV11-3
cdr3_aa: ASSQREGLYEQY

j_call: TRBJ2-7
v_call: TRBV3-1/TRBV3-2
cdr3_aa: ASSQARAYEQY

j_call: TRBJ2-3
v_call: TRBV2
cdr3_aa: ASSETGIHTQY

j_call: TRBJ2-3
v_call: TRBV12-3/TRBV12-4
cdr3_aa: ASSFPSTDTQY

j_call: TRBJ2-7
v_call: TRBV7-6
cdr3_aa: ASSLSRVSEQY

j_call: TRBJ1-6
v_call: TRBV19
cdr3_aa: ASSITSQNSPLH

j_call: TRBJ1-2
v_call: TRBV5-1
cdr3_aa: ASSLNPSAPGQANYGYT

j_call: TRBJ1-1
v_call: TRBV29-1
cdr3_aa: SVAGGRTEAF

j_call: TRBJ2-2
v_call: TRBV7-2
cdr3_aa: ASSLASGSPTGELF

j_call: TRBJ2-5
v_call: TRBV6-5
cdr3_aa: ASSYGQQETQY

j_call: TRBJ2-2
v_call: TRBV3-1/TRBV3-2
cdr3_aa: ASSQGGTGELF

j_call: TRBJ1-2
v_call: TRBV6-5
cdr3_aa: ASSSGLGYT

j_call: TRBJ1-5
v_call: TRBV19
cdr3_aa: ASSYIRDRVDQPQH

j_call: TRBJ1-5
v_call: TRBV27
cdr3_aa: ASSLSGTGKNQPQH

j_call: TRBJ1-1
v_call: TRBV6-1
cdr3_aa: ASSEVAGGPLNTEAF

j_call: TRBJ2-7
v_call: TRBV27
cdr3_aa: ASSPSGYYEQY

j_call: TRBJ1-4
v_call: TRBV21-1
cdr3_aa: ASSKGCSRQGDQKLF

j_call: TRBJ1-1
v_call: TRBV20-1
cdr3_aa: SASHGRGSEAF

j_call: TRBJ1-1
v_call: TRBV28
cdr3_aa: ASSTGTGSAF

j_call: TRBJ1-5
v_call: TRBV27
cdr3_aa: ASRKTGGQPQH